This passage covers 12 T cell receptor beta chains from one sample sequenced in a study of T cells in Graves' hyperthyroidism and ophthalmopathy. Amplified TCR beta CDR3 regions derived from RNA transcripts. A first-round RT-PCR of the TCR CDR3 used the HTBI primer set. A single record per CDR3 protein comes from TCRdb applying MiXCR to the multiplex PCR reads. The repertoire has 640,000 or so distinct CDR3 sequences, more than 13% of them found once; the top ten carry about 6.6%. The specimen was blood. These receptors were taken from a woman aged 18 to 35 with Graves' ophthalmopathy.

Ten or more counts support this clonotype. V usage is TRBV10-3 and J usage is TRBJ1-5, with D perhaps TRBD1 (6 bases). CDR3 length: 14 residues. V was clipped by 8 bases and J by 2 bases, with 13 bases between them. From germline, CDR1 is ENHRY and CDR2 SYGVKD. CDR3 loop: CAIWAGEGNQPQHF. CDR3 coding DNA: TGTGCCATCTGGGCAGGGGAAGGCAATCAGCCCCAGCATTTT.

This clonotype was counted a few times. A clone one base away is much larger, so this may be a read error. The chain recombines TRBV28 with TRBJ1-2; D is possibly TRBD1 (6 bases). Trimming cost V 5 bases and J 1 base, with 23 bases left between them. CDR1 is MDHEN, CDR2 SYDVKM, per germline. The CDR3 sequence is 18 residues long. CDR3 loop: CASSLGDTYRVNNYGYTF. The CDR3 DNA reads TGTGCCAGCAGTCTCGGGGACACTTACAGGGTGAATAACTATGGCTACACCTTC.

This clonotype was seen many times. V gene TRBV12-3 or TRBV12-4 combines with J gene TRBJ2-2; weak D call: TRBD1 (5 bases). CDR3 length equals 15 residues. Trimming removed 3 bases at V and 4 bases at J, with 12 bases between. In DNA form, the CDR3 reads TGTGCCAGCAGTTTTATGCAGGGCATCACCGGGGAGCTGTTTTTT. It encodes CASSFMQGITGELFF.

In its sample, this clonotype was seen many times. The J gene is TRBJ1-1, the V gene TRBV6-1, with 7 bases fitting TRBD1. J was trimmed by 3 bases and V by 3 bases; bases with no gene match: 4. Germline V gene lookup returns CDR1 MNHNS and CDR2 SASEGT. There are 14 residues in the CDR3. CDR3: CASSERGQDTEAFF. Here the CDR3 DNA reads TGTGCCAGCAGTGAGAGGGGGCAGGACACTGAAGCTTTCTTT.

J is TRBJ2-1 and V is TRBV5-6, with D possibly being TRBD2 (6 bases). CDR1 and CDR2 (germline): SGHDT, YYEEEE. The V end lost 4 bases, the J end lost 9 bases, and 17 bases lay between the germline ends. The CDR3 length is 14 residues. CDR3 loop: CASSPLAAYLEQFF. The CDR3 DNA sequence: TGTGCCAGCAGCCCTTTAGCGGCTTATCTTGAGCAGTTCTTC.

The V gene is TRBV7-9, the J gene TRBJ1-5, with D perhaps matching TRBD1 (5 bases). The CDR3 runs 16 residues. Per the germline V gene, CDR1 is SEHNR and CDR2 is FQNEAQ (reference sequence). V was cut by 4 bases and J by 2 bases, with 15 bases left in between. CDR3 sequence reads: CASSSGYLGGNQPQHF. The CDR3 DNA follows: TGTGCCAGCAGCTCGGGGTACTTGGGGGGCAATCAGCCCCAGCATTTT.

Ten or more counts support this clonotype. The chain combines TRBV7-9 with TRBJ1-5; 7 nucleotides match TRBD1. Germline values: CDR1 SEHNR, CDR2 FQNEAQ (reference sequence). The CDR3 sequence is 14 residues long. The V and J ends lost 1 base and 6 bases, in that order; junction bases with no gene match: 3. The CDR3 protein is CASSLEGASQPQHF. As DNA, the CDR3 is TGTGCCAGCAGCTTAGAGGGGGCGTCTCAGCCCCAGCATTTT.

In this sample, this clonotype turned up many times. J is TRBJ2-5 and V is TRBV24-1; 8 bases fit TRBD1. The junction had 1 base not matched to a gene; V was cut back by 5 bases and J by 3 bases. The CDR3 is 13 amino acids. Germline values: CDR1 KGHDR, CDR2 SFDVKD. The CDR3 loop is CATSGTGKETQYF. For the CDR3, the DNA is TGTGCCACCAGTGGGACAGGGAAAGAGACCCAGTACTTC.

A note on this clonotype: A much more abundant neighbour one base away suggests this may be a read error. The conserved closing phenylalanine or tryptophan is absent in this CDR3, likely reflecting a read error. The chain combines TRBV14 with TRBJ2-7; D may be TRBD2 (6 bases). V was shortened by 0 bases and J by 0 bases, with 9 bases between the two germline ends. The CDR3 sequence is 15 residues long. CDR1 is SGHDN and CDR2 is FVKESK in the germline V gene. The CDR3 is CASSQERGSSYEQYL. The CDR3, as DNA: TGTGCCAGCAGCCAAGAGCGGGGTAGCTCCTACGAGCAGTACCTC.

About this clonotype itself: A read error is possible here, since a much larger clone lies one base away. The V gene is TRBV7-2, the J gene TRBJ1-5, with 9 bases fitting TRBD1. This CDR3 is 18 amino acids long. Germline CDR1 and CDR2: SGHTA and FQGNSA. CDR3 sequence reads: CASSPRVRTGVRNQPRHF. CDR3 bases: TGTGCCAGCAGCCCCCGGGTAAGGACAGGGGTAAGAAATCAGCCCCGGCATTTT. The full variable domain, with the rest looked up from reference TRBV7-2 and TRBJ1-5, is GAGVSQSPSNKVTEKGKDVELRCDPISGHTALYWYRQSLGQGLEFLIYFQGNSAPDKSGLPSDRFSAERTGGSVSTLTIQRTQQEDSAVYLCASSPRVRTGVRNQPRHFGDGTRLSIL.

This clonotype was detected only a few times. This sequence joins TRBV27 and TRBJ2-2, with 9 positions matching TRBD1. This CDR3 region has 16 residues. Germline V gene sequence: CDR1 MNHEY, CDR2 SMNVEV (reference sequence). The ends lost 9 bases at V and 0 bases at J; junction bases unmatched: 8. The CDR3 reads CASGQGKLTNTGELFF. CDR3 sequence (DNA): TGTGCCAGTGGACAGGGGAAGCTAACGAACACCGGGGAGCTGTTTTTT.

This clonotype was found many times. The J gene is TRBJ2-7, the V gene TRBV27, with 7 bases lining up with TRBD1. There are 15 residues in the CDR3. Germline assignment: CDR1 MNHEY and CDR2 SMNVEV (reference sequence). The junction had 13 bases not matched to a gene; V was cut back by 6 bases and J by 5 bases. The CDR3 sequence is CASSLLGTASHEQYF. The CDR3 coding sequence is TGTGCCAGCAGCTTGCTGGGGACAGCTTCCCACGAGCAGTACTTC.